This T cell receptor (beta chain) was sequenced in a study of T cells in Graves' hyperthyroidism and ophthalmopathy. Whole-study findings and limits: Among clonotypes expanded in thyroid above 0.001, most were also found in blood. Progression to ophthalmopathy was predicted a median of approximately 6.4 months early.

This clonotype was seen repeatedly, ten times or more. The antigen is unknown. No ophthalmopathy progression within 18 months constituted stable Graves' hyperthyroidism. After removal of 8 bases from V and 5 bases from J, the junction contained 8 bases not matched to a gene. This CDR3 region has 14 residues. RNA transcripts provided the source from which TCR beta CDR3 regions were amplified. First-round RT-PCR of the TCR CDR3 relied on the HTBI primer set. TCRdb recomputed calls from the multiplex PCR reads with MiXCR, one row per CDR3 protein. This sample has around 440,000 distinct CDR3 sequences; around 16% occur once, and the top ten carry 7.7%.

This receptor was identified in a woman between 18 and 29 years old with Graves' hyperthyroidism. This sequence joins TRBV12-3 or TRBV12-4 and TRBJ2-7, with TRBD1 matching 11 bases. Sequencing was performed on blood. CDR3 protein: CASAAGQGVHEQYF. CDR3 coding DNA: TGTGCCAGCGCTGCGGGACAGGGGGTCCACGAGCAGTACTTC.